A selection of T cell receptor beta chains follows, all from one sample in a study of shared clonotypes between healthy human individuals. TCRdb's copy holds only in-frame clones and misses some; the assay was immunoSEQ multiplex PCR. The data show more than 550,000 clones, over 60% seen once. Sequencing was done on a sample of memory CD4+ T cells sorted from blood. All receptors derive from a young woman in good health. Each CDR3 is given with its conserved first and last residue. Fields, in order: V gene, clone size, J gene, D gene, CDR3 protein, CDR3 DNA. The D gene is left open where the match is weak. Size values are once, few and many counts, or a class for expanded clones, and some rows have none.

V gene: TRBV6-1; clone size: .; J gene: TRBJ2-7; D gene: .; CDR3 protein: CASSKDREYEQYF; CDR3 DNA: TGTGCCAGCAGTAAGGACCGGGAGTACGAGCAGTACTTC
V gene: TRBV6-6; clone size: .; J gene: TRBJ2-7; D gene: .; CDR3 protein: CATSGRTYYEQYF; CDR3 DNA: TGTGCCACTTCGGGGAGGACGTACTACGAGCAGTACTTC
V gene: TRBV14; clone size: .; J gene: TRBJ2-7; D gene: TRBD1; CDR3 protein: CASSLTGTGGFEQYF; CDR3 DNA: TGTGCCAGCAGCTTAACCGGGACAGGGGGCTTCGAGCAGTACTTC
V gene: TRBV18; clone size: few; J gene: TRBJ1-3; D gene: .; CDR3 protein: CASSPQGMGAGNTIYF; CDR3 DNA: TGTGCCAGCTCACCACAGGGTATGGGTGCTGGAAACACCATATATTTT
V gene: TRBV30; clone size: .; J gene: TRBJ2-1; D gene: .; CDR3 protein: CAFRTGVTLGQFF; CDR3 DNA: TGTGCCTTCAGGACCGGGGTGACTCTGGGGCAGTTCTTC
V gene: TRBV14; clone size: .; J gene: TRBJ2-5; D gene: .; CDR3 protein: CASSSPGGAETQYF; CDR3 DNA: TGTGCCAGCAGCTCACCTGGGGGGGCGGAGACCCAGTACTTC
V gene: TRBV11-2; clone size: .; J gene: TRBJ2-7; D gene: TRBD2; CDR3 protein: CASSLRTSGRAGAEQYF; CDR3 DNA: TGTGCCAGCAGCTTACGGACTAGCGGGAGAGCTGGAGCCGAGCAGTACTTC
V gene: TRBV18; clone size: once; J gene: TRBJ1-3; D gene: .; CDR3 protein: CASSPGTAGNTIYF; CDR3 DNA: TGTGCCAGCTCACCAGGGACCGCTGGAAACACCATATATTTT
V gene: TRBV2; clone size: .; J gene: TRBJ1-1; D gene: .; CDR3 protein: CASRRQNTEAFF; CDR3 DNA: TGTGCCAGCAGAAGACAGAACACTGAAGCTTTCTTT
V gene: TRBV6-4; clone size: .; J gene: TRBJ2-7; D gene: TRBD2; CDR3 protein: CASSGRGEQYF; CDR3 DNA: TGTGCCAGCTCGGGGAGGGGAGAGCAGTACTTC
V gene: TRBV6-6; clone size: .; J gene: TRBJ2-1; D gene: .; CDR3 protein: CASSYSGRPYNEQFF; CDR3 DNA: TGTGCCAGCAGTTACTCGGGGAGGCCTTACAATGAGCAGTTCTTC
V gene: TRBV30; clone size: .; J gene: TRBJ1-5; D gene: TRBD1; CDR3 protein: CAWSKYTGEGQPQHF; CDR3 DNA: TGTGCCTGGAGTAAGTATACAGGGGAAGGCCAGCCCCAGCATTTT
V gene: TRBV10-3; clone size: .; J gene: TRBJ2-5; D gene: .; CDR3 protein: CAISANSQETQYF; CDR3 DNA: TGTGCCATCAGTGCGAACAGCCAAGAGACCCAGTACTTC
V gene: TRBV6-1; clone size: once; J gene: TRBJ2-7; D gene: .; CDR3 protein: CASSRSVYEQYF; CDR3 DNA: TGTGCCAGCAGTAGGTCTGTTTACGAGCAGTACTTC
V gene: TRBV5-1; clone size: .; J gene: TRBJ2-3; D gene: TRBD2; CDR3 protein: CASTQISVLTSGPDTQYF; CDR3 DNA: TGCGCCAGCACCCAAATCTCCGTATTGACTAGCGGACCAGATACGCAGTATTTT
V gene: TRBV28; clone size: .; J gene: TRBJ2-5; D gene: .; CDR3 protein: CASSPTRGSSSRDTQYF; CDR3 DNA: TGTGCCAGCAGCCCCACACGGGGCAGCAGTTCAAGAGACACCCAGTACTTC
V gene: TRBV7-9; clone size: .; J gene: TRBJ1-2; D gene: TRBD1; CDR3 protein: CASRAPGGDGYTF; CDR3 DNA: TGTGCCAGCAGGGCCCCAGGGGGCGACGGCTACACCTTC
V gene: TRBV27; clone size: .; J gene: TRBJ1-1; D gene: .; CDR3 protein: CASSLAPGSGDWKAFF; CDR3 DNA: TGTGCCAGCAGTTTAGCCCCAGGGTCGGGGGACTGGAAAGCTTTCTTT
V gene: TRBV18; clone size: .; J gene: TRBJ2-5; D gene: .; CDR3 protein: CASSPRAVGDGETQYF; CDR3 DNA: TGTGCCAGCTCACCACGGGCAGTAGGGGACGGGGAGACCCAGTACTTC
V gene: TRBV18; clone size: few; J gene: TRBJ2-7; D gene: .; CDR3 protein: CASSPGREDEQYF; CDR3 DNA: TGTGCCAGCTCACCAGGCAGGGAGGACGAGCAGTACTTC
V gene: TRBV2; clone size: .; J gene: TRBJ2-3; D gene: .; CDR3 protein: CASSGRPSNADTQYF; CDR3 DNA: TGTGCCAGCAGTGGTCGGCCGTCGAACGCAGATACGCAGTATTTT
V gene: TRBV20-1; clone size: .; J gene: TRBJ1-1; D gene: TRBD1; CDR3 protein: CSAGSPGQPF; CDR3 DNA: TGCAGTGCTGGTTCCCCGGGACAGCCGTTT
V gene: TRBV11-3; clone size: .; J gene: TRBJ1-3; D gene: .; CDR3 protein: CASSTGTFTGNTIYF; CDR3 DNA: TGTGCCAGCAGTACCGGGACATTCACTGGAAACACCATATATTTT
V gene: TRBV29-1; clone size: many; J gene: TRBJ2-3; D gene: TRBD2; CDR3 protein: CSVEVAGLPGDTQYF; CDR3 DNA: TGCAGCGTTGAGGTAGCGGGACTCCCGGGAGATACGCAGTATTTT
V gene: TRBV5-1; clone size: once; J gene: TRBJ2-7; D gene: TRBD2; CDR3 protein: CASRVAGGYEQYF; CDR3 DNA: TGCGCCAGCAGGGTAGCGGGAGGCTACGAGCAGTACTTC
V gene: TRBV4-1; clone size: .; J gene: TRBJ2-5; D gene: .; CDR3 protein: CASSQEDRKETQYF; CDR3 DNA: TGCGCCAGCAGCCAAGAAGACAGGAAAGAGACCCAGTACTTC
V gene: TRBV5-5; clone size: many; J gene: TRBJ2-7; D gene: .; CDR3 protein: CASSLRDNSYEQYF; CDR3 DNA: TGTGCCAGCAGCCTCCGGGACAACTCCTACGAGCAGTACTTC
V gene: TRBV11-3; clone size: once; J gene: TRBJ2-5; D gene: .; CDR3 protein: CASTRGQETQYF; CDR3 DNA: TGTGCCAGCACAAGGGGACAAGAGACCCAGTACTTC
V gene: TRBV6-6; clone size: .; J gene: TRBJ2-1; D gene: TRBD2; CDR3 protein: CASSYEAGADNEQFF; CDR3 DNA: TGTGCCAGCAGTTACGAAGCGGGAGCCGACAATGAGCAGTTCTTC
V gene: TRBV2; clone size: .; J gene: TRBJ2-3; D gene: .; CDR3 protein: CASSKPSTDTQYF; CDR3 DNA: TGTGCCAGCAGTAAACCAAGCACAGATACGCAGTATTTT
V gene: TRBV19; clone size: .; J gene: TRBJ2-7; D gene: .; CDR3 protein: CASSIPGSGYEQYF; CDR3 DNA: TGTGCCAGTAGTATCCCAGGATCCGGTTACGAGCAGTACTTC
V gene: TRBV7-8; clone size: .; J gene: TRBJ2-7; D gene: TRBD2; CDR3 protein: CASSLRTSGGLEYF; CDR3 DNA: TGTGCCAGCAGCTTAAGGACTAGCGGGGGCCTCGAGTACTTC
V gene: TRBV28; clone size: .; J gene: TRBJ1-2; D gene: .; CDR3 protein: CASSSFRDGYTF; CDR3 DNA: TGTGCCAGCAGTTCCTTCCGGGATGGCTACACCTTC
V gene: TRBV27; clone size: many; J gene: TRBJ2-6; D gene: .; CDR3 protein: CASRNIQGTGANVLTF; CDR3 DNA: TGTGCCAGCCGGAATATCCAGGGTACAGGGGCCAACGTCCTGACTTTC
V gene: TRBV2; clone size: many; J gene: TRBJ1-1; D gene: .; CDR3 protein: CASSGISLGSTEAFF; CDR3 DNA: TGTGCCAGCAGCGGAATATCATTGGGAAGCACTGAAGCTTTCTTT
V gene: TRBV6-6; clone size: few; J gene: TRBJ1-5; D gene: .; CDR3 protein: CASSPGLQPQHF; CDR3 DNA: TGTGCCAGCAGTCCAGGGCTTCAGCCCCAGCATTTT
V gene: TRBV28; clone size: .; J gene: TRBJ2-6; D gene: .; CDR3 protein: CASSRNSGVSGANVLTF; CDR3 DNA: TGTGCCAGCAGCCGCAACTCAGGGGTCTCTGGGGCCAACGTCCTGACTTTC
V gene: TRBV7-2; clone size: .; J gene: TRBJ2-2; D gene: TRBD1; CDR3 protein: CASKYDRVVTGELFF; CDR3 DNA: TGTGCCAGCAAATACGACAGGGTGGTAACCGGGGAGCTGTTTTTT
V gene: TRBV5-1; clone size: .; J gene: TRBJ1-1; D gene: .; CDR3 protein: CASSLGGKAFF; CDR3 DNA: TGCGCCAGCAGCTTGGGCGGGAAAGCTTTCTTT
V gene: TRBV27; clone size: .; J gene: TRBJ1-5; D gene: TRBD1; CDR3 protein: CASSTGTENQPQHF; CDR3 DNA: TGTGCCAGCAGCACCGGGACAGAGAATCAGCCCCAGCATTTT
V gene: TRBV5-6; clone size: .; J gene: TRBJ2-1; D gene: TRBD2; CDR3 protein: CASSQTSGRTGNEQFF; CDR3 DNA: TGTGCCAGCAGCCAGACTAGCGGGAGAACGGGCAATGAGCAGTTCTTC
V gene: TRBV5-6; clone size: .; J gene: TRBJ1-2; D gene: .; CDR3 protein: CASSLVQELSYGYTF; CDR3 DNA: TGTGCCAGCAGCTTGGTCCAGGAATTAAGCTATGGCTACACCTTC
V gene: TRBV4-1; clone size: few; J gene: TRBJ2-5; D gene: .; CDR3 protein: CASSQGPSAVRETQYF; CDR3 DNA: TGCGCCAGCAGCCAAGGCCCTTCTGCGGTGAGGGAGACCCAGTACTTC
V gene: TRBV5-1; clone size: .; J gene: TRBJ2-3; D gene: TRBD2; CDR3 protein: CASSYLTSGRRRTDTQYF; CDR3 DNA: TGCGCCAGCAGCTATCTAACTAGCGGGAGAAGGCGCACAGATACGCAGTATTTT
V gene: TRBV7-3; clone size: .; J gene: TRBJ2-1; D gene: .; CDR3 protein: CASSLQDYNEQFF; CDR3 DNA: TGTGCCAGCAGCTTACAGGACTACAATGAGCAGTTCTTC
V gene: TRBV27; clone size: few; J gene: TRBJ1-3; D gene: TRBD1; CDR3 protein: CASSCGQVRSSSGNTIYF; CDR3 DNA: TGTGCCAGCAGTTGCGGACAGGTTCGCTCAAGCTCTGGAAACACCATATATTTT
V gene: TRBV5-1; clone size: .; J gene: TRBJ2-3; D gene: .; CDR3 protein: CASSLTTTHTDTQYF; CDR3 DNA: TGCGCCAGCAGCTTGACAACCACCCACACAGATACGCAGTATTTT
V gene: TRBV30; clone size: once; J gene: TRBJ1-2; D gene: .; CDR3 protein: CADRSDRKNGYTF; CDR3 DNA: TGTGCCGACAGATCGGACAGAAAGAATGGCTACACCTTC
V gene: TRBV5-5; clone size: .; J gene: TRBJ1-5; D gene: TRBD1; CDR3 protein: CASSLTGVSGQPQHF; CDR3 DNA: TGTGCCAGCAGCCTAACAGGGGTTTCGGGTCAGCCCCAGCATTTT
V gene: TRBV23-1; clone size: .; J gene: TRBJ2-4; D gene: TRBD2; CDR3 protein: CASSPSTSGPQGSQYF; CDR3 DNA: TGCGCCAGCAGTCCCTCGACTAGCGGGCCTCAAGGTTCTCAGTACTTC
V gene: TRBV5-1; clone size: .; J gene: TRBJ2-5; D gene: .; CDR3 protein: CASSPWGPQETQYF; CDR3 DNA: TGCGCCAGCAGCCCCTGGGGGCCCCAAGAGACCCAGTACTTC
V gene: TRBV7-2; clone size: .; J gene: TRBJ2-2; D gene: .; CDR3 protein: CASSLGGRRTGELFF; CDR3 DNA: TGTGCCAGCAGCCTAGGGGGGAGACGCACCGGGGAGCTGTTTTTT
V gene: TRBV27; clone size: .; J gene: TRBJ2-5; D gene: .; CDR3 protein: CASSLSTVGTQYF; CDR3 DNA: TGTGCCAGCAGTTTATCGACGGTTGGGACCCAGTACTTC
V gene: TRBV7-2; clone size: few; J gene: TRBJ1-3; D gene: .; CDR3 protein: CASSLGMSGNTIYF; CDR3 DNA: TGTGCCAGCAGCTTAGGGATGTCTGGAAACACCATATATTTT
V gene: TRBV14; clone size: .; J gene: TRBJ2-3; D gene: TRBD2; CDR3 protein: CASSQVLAGGRTDTQYF; CDR3 DNA: TGTGCCAGCAGCCAAGTACTAGCGGGAGGGCGCACAGATACGCAGTATTTT
V gene: TRBV5-1; clone size: .; J gene: TRBJ2-2; D gene: TRBD1; CDR3 protein: CASSPRTGNTGELFF; CDR3 DNA: TGCGCCAGCAGCCCAAGGACAGGAAACACCGGGGAGCTGTTTTTT
V gene: TRBV10-2; clone size: .; J gene: TRBJ2-1; D gene: TRBD2; CDR3 protein: CASSEVLPGGLVHEQFF; CDR3 DNA: TGCGCCAGCAGTGAGGTCTTGCCGGGGGGGCTAGTGCATGAGCAGTTCTTC
V gene: TRBV5-1; clone size: .; J gene: TRBJ2-1; D gene: TRBD2; CDR3 protein: CASSLGGGRPYNEQFF; CDR3 DNA: TGCGCCAGCAGCTTGGGGGGCGGGAGGCCCTACAATGAGCAGTTCTTC
V gene: TRBV10-3; clone size: .; J gene: TRBJ2-7; D gene: TRBD1; CDR3 protein: CAISEGLRRGPQKPYEQYF; CDR3 DNA: TGTGCCATCAGTGAGGGTTTGCGCAGGGGGCCCCAGAAACCCTACGAGCAGTACTTC